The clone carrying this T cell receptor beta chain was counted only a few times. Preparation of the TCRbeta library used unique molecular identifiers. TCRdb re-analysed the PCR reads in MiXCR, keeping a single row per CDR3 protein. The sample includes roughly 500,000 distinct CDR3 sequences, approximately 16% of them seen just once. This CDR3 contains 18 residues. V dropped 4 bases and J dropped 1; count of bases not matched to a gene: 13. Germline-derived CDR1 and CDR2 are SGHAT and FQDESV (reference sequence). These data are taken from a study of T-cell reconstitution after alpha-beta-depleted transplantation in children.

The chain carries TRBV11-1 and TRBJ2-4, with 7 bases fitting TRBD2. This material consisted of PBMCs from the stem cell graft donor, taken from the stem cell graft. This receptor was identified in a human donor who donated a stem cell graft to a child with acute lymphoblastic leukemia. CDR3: CASSSGWGAGEAKNIQYF. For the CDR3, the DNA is TGTGCCAGCAGCTCGGGTTGGGGTGCGGGAGAGGCCAAAAACATTCAGTACTTC. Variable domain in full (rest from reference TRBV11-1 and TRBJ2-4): EAEVAQSPRYKITEKSQAVAFWCDPISGHATLYWYRQILGQGPELLVQFQDESVVDDSQLPKDRFSAERLKGVDSTLKIQPAELGDSAMYLCASSSGWGAGEAKNIQYFGAGTRLSVL.